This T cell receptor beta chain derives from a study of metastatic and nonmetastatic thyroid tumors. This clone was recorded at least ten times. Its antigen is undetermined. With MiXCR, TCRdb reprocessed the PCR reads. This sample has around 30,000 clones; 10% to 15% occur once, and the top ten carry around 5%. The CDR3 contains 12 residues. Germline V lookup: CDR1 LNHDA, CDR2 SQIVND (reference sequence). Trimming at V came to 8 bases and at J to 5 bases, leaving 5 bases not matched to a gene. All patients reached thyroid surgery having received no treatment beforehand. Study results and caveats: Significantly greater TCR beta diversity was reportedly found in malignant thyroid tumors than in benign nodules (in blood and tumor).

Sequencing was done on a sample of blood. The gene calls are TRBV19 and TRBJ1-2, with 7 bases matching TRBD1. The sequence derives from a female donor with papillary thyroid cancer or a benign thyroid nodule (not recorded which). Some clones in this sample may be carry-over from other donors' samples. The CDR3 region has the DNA TGTGCCAGTGCCGACAGGGCGTATGGCTACACCTTC. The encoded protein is CASADRAYGYTF.